The clone carrying this T cell receptor beta chain was picked up a small number of times. Its target is not known. The record originates from a study of CD4 T cells in relation to SARS-CoV-2 and coronaviruses. On the study more broadly: After 10 days of antigen culture, PBMC TCR beta CDR3s were sequenced.

Unexposed donor CD4+ T cells date from 2011-2018, before the COVID-19 pandemic. The cells were cultured for over eight days before CD4+ T cells were isolated. Trimming stripped 4 bases from V and 14 bases from J, with 19 bases between. The CDR3 sequence is 14 residues long. CDR1 SGDLS and CDR2 YYNGEE come from the germline V gene. Profiled with immunoSEQ multiplex PCR; TCRdb holds only in-frame clones, not every one. The profile shows over 20,000 clones, 65% to 85% of them singletons. The receptor comes from a human donor in good health. Sample: CD4+ T cells from PBMCs, cultured in vitro. The gene calls are TRBV9 and TRBJ1-6; no reliable D call. As DNA, the CDR3 is TGTGCCAGCAGCTCCACCTCCGAATCCATGTCCCTCCACTTT. This gives the protein CASSSTSESMSLHF.